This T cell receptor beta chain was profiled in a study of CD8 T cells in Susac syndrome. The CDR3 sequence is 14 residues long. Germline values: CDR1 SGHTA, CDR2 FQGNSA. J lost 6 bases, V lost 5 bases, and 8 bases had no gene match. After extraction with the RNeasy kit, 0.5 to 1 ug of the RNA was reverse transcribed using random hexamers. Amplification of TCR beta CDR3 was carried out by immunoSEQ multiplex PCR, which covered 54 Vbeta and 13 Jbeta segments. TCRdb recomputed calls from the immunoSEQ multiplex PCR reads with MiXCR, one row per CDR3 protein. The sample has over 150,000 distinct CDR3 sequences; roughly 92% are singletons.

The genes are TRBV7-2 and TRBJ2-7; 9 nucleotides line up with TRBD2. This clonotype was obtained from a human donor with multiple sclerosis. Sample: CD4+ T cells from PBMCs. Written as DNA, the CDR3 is TGTGCCAGCAGCCGTAGCGGGAGATTCGCCGAGCAGTACTTC. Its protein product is CASSRSGRFAEQYF.